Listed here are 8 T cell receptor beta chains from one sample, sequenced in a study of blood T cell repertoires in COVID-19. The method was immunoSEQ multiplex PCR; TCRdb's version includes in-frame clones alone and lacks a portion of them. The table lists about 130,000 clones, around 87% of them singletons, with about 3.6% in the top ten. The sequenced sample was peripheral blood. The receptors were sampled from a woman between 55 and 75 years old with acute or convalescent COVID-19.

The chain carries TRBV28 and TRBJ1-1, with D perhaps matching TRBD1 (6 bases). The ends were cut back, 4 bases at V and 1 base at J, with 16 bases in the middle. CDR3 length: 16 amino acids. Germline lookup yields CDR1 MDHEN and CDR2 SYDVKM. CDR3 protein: CASSSRPGGANTEAFF. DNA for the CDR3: TGTGCCAGCAGTTCACGTCCGGGGGGCGCGAACACTGAAGCTTTCTTT. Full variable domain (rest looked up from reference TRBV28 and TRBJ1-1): DVKVTQSSRYLVKRTGEKVFLECVQDMDHENMFWYRQDPGLGLRLIYFSYDVKMKEKGDIPEGYSVSREKKERFSLILESASTNQTSMYLCASSSRPGGANTEAFFGQGTRLTVV.

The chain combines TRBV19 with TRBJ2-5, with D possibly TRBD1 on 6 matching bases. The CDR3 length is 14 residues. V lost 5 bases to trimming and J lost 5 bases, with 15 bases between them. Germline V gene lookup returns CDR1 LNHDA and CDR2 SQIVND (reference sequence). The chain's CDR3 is CASSPTGILETQYF. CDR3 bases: TGTGCCAGTAGTCCGACAGGAATCTTGGAGACCCAGTACTTC. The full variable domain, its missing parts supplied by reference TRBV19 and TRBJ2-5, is DGGITQSPKYLFRKEGQNVTLSCEQNLNHDAMYWYRQDPGQGLRLIYYSQIVNDFQKGDIAEGYSVSREKKESFPLTVTSAQKNPTAFYLCASSPTGILETQYFGPGTRLLVL.

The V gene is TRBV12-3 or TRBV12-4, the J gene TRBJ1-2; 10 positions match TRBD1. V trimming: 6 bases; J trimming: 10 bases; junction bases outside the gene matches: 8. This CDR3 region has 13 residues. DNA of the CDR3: TGTGCCAGCAGCGTAGGGACAGGGGTCGCCTACACCTTC. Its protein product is CASSVGTGVAYTF.

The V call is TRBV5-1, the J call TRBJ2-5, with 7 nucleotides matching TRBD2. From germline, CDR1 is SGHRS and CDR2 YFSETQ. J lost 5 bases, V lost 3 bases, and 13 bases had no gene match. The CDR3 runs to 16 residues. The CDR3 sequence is CASSWGGGPVRETQYF. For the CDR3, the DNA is TGCGCCAGCAGCTGGGGGGGAGGGCCGGTAAGGGAGACCCAGTACTTC.

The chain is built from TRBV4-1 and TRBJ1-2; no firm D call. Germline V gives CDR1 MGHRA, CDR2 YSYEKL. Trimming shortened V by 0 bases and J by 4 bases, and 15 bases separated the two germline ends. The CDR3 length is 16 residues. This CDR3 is CASSQDMEVSGYGYTF. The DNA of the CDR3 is TGCGCCAGCAGCCAAGATATGGAGGTTTCGGGCTATGGCTACACCTTC.

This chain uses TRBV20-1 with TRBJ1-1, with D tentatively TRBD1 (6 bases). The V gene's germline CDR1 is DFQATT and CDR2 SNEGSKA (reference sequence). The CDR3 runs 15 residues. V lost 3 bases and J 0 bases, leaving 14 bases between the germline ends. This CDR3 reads CSASRGGALNTEAFF. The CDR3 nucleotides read TGCAGTGCTAGTAGGGGGGGGGCGTTGAACACTGAAGCTTTCTTT.

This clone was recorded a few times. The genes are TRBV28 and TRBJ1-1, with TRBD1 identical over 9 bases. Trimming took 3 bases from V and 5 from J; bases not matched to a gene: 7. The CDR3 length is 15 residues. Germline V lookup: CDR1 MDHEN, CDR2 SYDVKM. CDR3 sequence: CASSFGDRVGTEAFF. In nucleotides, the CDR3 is TGTGCCAGCAGTTTCGGGGACAGGGTAGGAACTGAAGCTTTCTTT.

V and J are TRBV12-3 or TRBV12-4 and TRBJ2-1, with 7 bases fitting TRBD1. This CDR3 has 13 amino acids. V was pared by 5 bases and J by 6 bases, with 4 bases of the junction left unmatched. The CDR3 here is CASSRDRVNEQFF. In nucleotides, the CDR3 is TGTGCCAGCAGTCGCGACAGGGTCAATGAGCAGTTCTTC.